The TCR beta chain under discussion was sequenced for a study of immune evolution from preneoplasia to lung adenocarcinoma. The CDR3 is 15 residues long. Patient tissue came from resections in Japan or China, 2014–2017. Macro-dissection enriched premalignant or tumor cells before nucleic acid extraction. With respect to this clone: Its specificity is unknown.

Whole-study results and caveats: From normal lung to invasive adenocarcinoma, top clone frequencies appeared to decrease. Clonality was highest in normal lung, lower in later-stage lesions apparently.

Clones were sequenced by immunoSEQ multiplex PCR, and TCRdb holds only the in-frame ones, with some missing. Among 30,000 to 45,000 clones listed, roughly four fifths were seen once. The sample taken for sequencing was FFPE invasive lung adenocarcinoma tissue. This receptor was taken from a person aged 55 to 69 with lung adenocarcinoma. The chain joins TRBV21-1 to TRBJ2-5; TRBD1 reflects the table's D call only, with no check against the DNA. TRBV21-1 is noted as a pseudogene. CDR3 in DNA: TGTGCCAGCAGCGAGAACCGGGACAGGGAGAAGACCCAGTACTTC. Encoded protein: CASSENRDREKTQYF.